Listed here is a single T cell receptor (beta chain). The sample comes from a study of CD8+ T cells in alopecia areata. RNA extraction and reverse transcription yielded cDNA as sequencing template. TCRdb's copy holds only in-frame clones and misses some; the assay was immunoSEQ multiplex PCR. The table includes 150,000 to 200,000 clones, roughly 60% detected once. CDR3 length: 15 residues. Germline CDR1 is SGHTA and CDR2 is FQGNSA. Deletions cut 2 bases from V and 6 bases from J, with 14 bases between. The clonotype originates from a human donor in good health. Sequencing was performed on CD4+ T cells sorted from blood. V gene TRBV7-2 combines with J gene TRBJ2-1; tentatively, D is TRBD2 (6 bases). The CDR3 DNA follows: TGTGCCAGCAGCTTAAGCCTAGCGACACGCAATGAGCAGTTCTTC. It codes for CASSLSLATRNEQFF.